The 10 T cell receptor beta chains listed next were all sequenced from one sample in a study of CD8 T cells in ankylosing spondylitis. TCRdb reprocessed the 5' RACE reads via MiXCR and lists one record per CDR3 protein. The data hold 250,000 to 300,000 distinct CDR3 sequences, with about 20% observed a single time. The material sequenced was blood, either unsorted or a sorted T cell fraction (not recorded which). The receptor source for this set is a male donor with ankylosing spondylitis or in good health (not recorded which).

V gene TRBV15 combines with J gene TRBJ2-7; weak D call: TRBD1 (7 bases). The ends were cut back, 0 bases at V and 5 bases at J, with 11 bases in the middle. CDR1 is LNHNV, CDR2 YYDKDF, per germline (reference sequence). The CDR3 is made up of 14 amino acids. The CDR3 nucleotides read TGTGCCACCAGCAGAGATAGCAGGGGGGACGAGCAGTACTTC. Its translation: CATSRDSRGDEQYF.

This clonotype was counted a few times. V usage is TRBV9 and J usage is TRBJ2-1; 9 nucleotides agree with TRBD2. The length of the CDR3 is 16 residues. Looked up from germline, CDR1 is SGDLS and CDR2 is YYNGEE. V lost 4 bases and J lost 0; bases outside the gene matches: 5. The CDR3 loop is CASSPSGRLSYNEQFF. The CDR3 DNA is TGTGCCAGCAGCCCCAGCGGGAGGCTCTCCTACAATGAGCAGTTCTTC.

The table lists this clonotype with many counts. The chain has TRBV7-9 and TRBJ2-7, with 11 bases that match TRBD2. Unmatched junction bases numbered 13, after V lost 5 bases and J lost 4 bases. Germline CDR1 is SEHNR and CDR2 is FQNEAQ (reference sequence). There are 17 residues in the CDR3. The CDR3 reads CASSPIGLAGGSYEQYF. CDR3 sequence (DNA): TGTGCCAGCAGCCCAATCGGTCTAGCGGGAGGTTCTTACGAGCAGTACTTC.

This clonotype was observed a few times. The chain uses TRBV4-2 and TRBJ2-1; D not certain. Trimming pared 4 bases from V and 4 bases from J, leaving 11 bases between. Germline V lookup: CDR1 LGHNA, CDR2 YNFKEQ. The CDR3 length is 14 residues. The CDR3 DNA follows: TGTGCCAGCAGCCGCCTTAGGACGTACAATGAGCAGTTCTTC. Protein sequence: CASSRLRTYNEQFF.

This chain connects TRBV6-5 to TRBJ2-5, with TRBD2 identical over 10 bases. Germline CDR1 is MNHEY and CDR2 is SVGAGI. The CDR3 length is 18 residues. The junction had 13 bases not matched to a gene; V was cut back by 1 base and J by 5 bases. CDR3 protein: CASSYWLAGEGFQETQYF. The DNA for the CDR3 is TGTGCCAGCAGTTACTGGCTAGCGGGAGAAGGGTTCCAGGAGACCCAGTACTTC.

This chain connects TRBV4-2 to TRBJ2-1; D assignment may be TRBD1 or TRBD2 (5 bases each). Germline V gives CDR1 LGHNA, CDR2 YNFKEQ. V was cut by 6 bases and J by 0 bases, with 6 bases left in between. This CDR3 comprises 13 residues. CDR3 loop: CASRGPSYNEQFF. CDR3 in DNA: TGTGCCAGCAGGGGACCCTCCTACAATGAGCAGTTCTTC.

Remarks on this clonotype: Since a much larger clone is just one base distant, this may be a read error. This chain uses TRBV9 with TRBJ2-2, with no clear D. V was pared by 0 bases and J by 7 bases, with 16 bases between. The germline V gene has CDR1 SGDLS and CDR2 YYNGEE. The CDR3 extends over 16 amino acids. The CDR3 protein is CASSVEGGRVVGELFF. The CDR3 coding sequence is TGTGCCAGCAGCGTAGAAGGCGGCCGGGTGGTCGGGGAGCTGTTTTTT.

V is TRBV9 and J is TRBJ2-1; 8 bases line up with TRBD2. Losses at the gene ends were 0 bases for V and 3 bases for J; bases not matched to a gene: 5. The length of the CDR3 is 16 residues. Germline lookup yields CDR1 SGDLS and CDR2 YYNGEE. CDR3 sequence: CASSVEGTSRYNEQFF. CDR3 sequence (DNA): TGTGCCAGCAGCGTAGAAGGGACTAGTCGCTACAATGAGCAGTTCTTC.

This clonotype was counted between two and nine times. The chain has TRBV29-1 and TRBJ2-5; D is perhaps TRBD1 (6 bases). The CDR3 has 14 residues. Trimming removed 5 bases at V and 0 bases at J, with 13 bases between. Looked up from germline, CDR1 is SQVTM and CDR2 is ANQGSEA. In nucleotides, the CDR3 is TGCAGCGTTAACATTGGACAGTACCAAGAGACCCAGTACTTC. This sequence encodes CSVNIGQYQETQYF.

This clonotype was detected a few times. The rearrangement uses TRBV5-6 and TRBJ2-7; D is unresolved. The CDR3 spans 15 residues. V lost 4 bases to trimming and J lost 2 bases, with 16 bases between them. Germline CDR1 reads SGHDT; CDR2 reads YYEEEE. CDR3 in amino acids: CASSPGWAATYEQYF. The CDR3 coding sequence is TGTGCCAGCAGCCCAGGTTGGGCGGCCACCTACGAGCAGTACTTC.